The clone carrying this T cell receptor (beta chain) has only one observation. The sample comes from a study of shared clonotypes between healthy human individuals. Study at large: Researchers assigned three CD4 naive, three CD4 memory, two CD8 naive and one CD8 memory plate to each donor.

Some clones are missing from TCRdb's copy, which holds only in-frame ones; the method was immunoSEQ multiplex PCR. This table holds millions of clones, roughly 96% found once. V lost 1 base, J lost 4 bases, and 10 bases stayed unmatched. The CDR3 sequence is 18 residues long. The germline CDR1 and CDR2 sequences are SGHVS and FQNEAQ. Healthy adults negative for HIV, lacking recent acute infections or vaccinations, served as donors. The sequence came from a man younger than 30 in good health. Specimen: naive CD4+ T cells sorted from blood. Indicated subset: CD45RA+ positively selected. This rearrangement joins TRBV7-8 to TRBJ2-6; TRBD1 aligns across 7 bases. In DNA, the CDR3 is TGTGCCAGCAGCTTAGTGCGACAGGGAGTCCGAGGGGCCAACGTCCTGACTTTC. It is translated as CASSLVRQGVRGANVLTF. Drawing the rest from reference TRBV7-8 and TRBJ2-6, the complete variable domain is GAGVSQSPRYKVAKRGQDVALRCDPISGHVSLFWYQQALGQGPEFLTYFQNEAQLDKSGLPSDRFFAERPEGSVSTLKIQRTQQEDSAVYLCASSLVRQGVRGANVLTFGAGSRLTVL.